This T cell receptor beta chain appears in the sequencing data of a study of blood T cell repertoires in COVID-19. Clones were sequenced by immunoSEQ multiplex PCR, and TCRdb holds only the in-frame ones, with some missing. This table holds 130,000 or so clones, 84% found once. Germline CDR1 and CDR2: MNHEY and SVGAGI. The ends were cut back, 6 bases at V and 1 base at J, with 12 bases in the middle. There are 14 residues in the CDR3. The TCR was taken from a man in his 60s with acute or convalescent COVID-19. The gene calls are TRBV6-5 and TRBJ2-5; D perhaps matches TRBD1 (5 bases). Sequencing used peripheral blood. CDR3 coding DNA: TGTGCCAGCAGGACCCCCGACAGCCAAGAGACCCAGTACTTC. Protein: CASRTPDSQETQYF.